This paragraph reports one T cell receptor (beta chain). It lacks a known antigen. Per-base quality was not reported, and no clone a single base away is much larger than it. The data originate from a study of blood T cell repertoires in COVID-19 (dated by TCRdb to about 2020). For context, the study as a whole: The collaborator samples originated in the United States, Italy and Spain and spanned the acute and convalescent phases of COVID-19. Nearly every sample came with metadata listing a de-identified subject ID, COVID-19 status, age in years and sex. The material from the prospective study consisted of cDNA or gDNA derived from T cells, B-cell-depleted T cells, or PBMCs. The samples were drawn from two sources: the first 160 participants of the ongoing ImmuneRACE study, and approximately 1,300 subjects contributed by 6 global collaborators. The dataset comprised deeply sampled blood TCRbeta repertoires from subjects exposed to, actively infected with, or recovered from COVID-19. The repertoires were released in a freely available public database meant as a resource for research on the immune response to SARS-CoV-2. Where HLA class I and class II types were available, the types were taken from metadata supplied by the sample provider, not from assay-based typing. On the study overall, not on this receptor specifically: The amount of clinical and demographic metadata varied by source and participant and was provided uncurated.

One collaborating source in Seattle enrolled patients while the patients were actively infected and followed the patients over time throughout the course of disease. Collaborating institutions collected whole blood in K2EDTA tubes following their own protocols. For TCRbeta analysis, collaborator samples were shipped as frozen whole blood, as isolated PBMCs, or as DNA extracted from either sample type. The immunoSEQ Assay, a bias-controlled multiplex PCR, was used to amplify TCRbeta CDR3 regions from genomic DNA. The original methods were these. The number of nucleated cells in each sample was estimated from the amplification of reference gene primers within the assay. To quantify the absolute abundance of each unique TCRbeta CDR3 rearrangement, sequence reads were collapsed and filtered. Productive Simpson clonality was computed per sample as the square root of Simpson's diversity index over productive rearrangements. This immuneACCESS table, as held by TCRdb, lists in-frame sequences with V and J called but not all clones. Of the missing ones, under half trace to an unresolved V gene in checked studies; the others have no known cause. The V and J calls and clone size are taken from that table; D and trimming were inferred from the DNA. In this sample the table shows about 120,000 clones, almost 90% of which occur a single time. Jointly, the top ten make up 3.8% of the sample.

CDR1 and CDR2 were assigned from the germline V gene (reference sequence) as MNHNY and SVGAGI. V sheds 5 bases and J sheds 2 bases, leaving 19 bases between their ends. The CDR3 measures 17 amino acids from cysteine to phenylalanine. The retained sequence is limited to the CDR3, 51 bases, with the frame set at the first base. Input material: peripheral blood. The rearrangement joined TRBV6-6 to TRBJ1-5, and TRBD1 may be the D gene, going by 5 matching bases. This TCR came from a woman in her sixties or seventies with COVID-19, enrolled during active disease. The DNA sequence is as follows: TGTGCCAGCAGTCGGAGGGGAGGGCTCCTTGGCAATCAGCCCCAGCATTTT. Its protein is CASSRRGGLLGNQPQHF.